Shown below are 29 T cell receptor beta chains from a single sample sequenced in a study of human T cells and chemical hapten exposure. Time point specified: pre-sensitization, week 0. Treatment described: therapeutic diphenylcyclopropenone sensitization with weekly scalp DPC. The study extracted total RNA from unfractionated whole blood. TCRdb redid the calling of the RACE reads with MiXCR, one entry per CDR3 protein. Of some 49,000 distinct CDR3 sequences in the sample, roughly 9% were seen once. This sample comprised whole blood, obtained in connection with sensitization to the hapten diphenylcyclopropenone (DPC). The receptors here all came from a woman in her 30s with alopecia areata. Some clones in this sample may be carry-over from other donors' samples.

This clonotype was detected many times. The chain couples TRBV2 to TRBJ2-3; no firm D call. Trimming removed 2 bases at V and 0 bases at J, with 6 bases between. The CDR3 is 14 amino acids. The germline CDR1 and CDR2 sequences are SNHLY and FYNNEI. This CDR3 is CASSEHLSTDTQYF. Written as DNA, the CDR3 is TGTGCCAGCAGTGAACACCTGAGCACAGATACGCAGTATTTT.

This clonotype was detected ten times or more. The V call is TRBV20-1, the J call TRBJ1-6; a possible D gene is TRBD1 (5 bases). Germline V gene sequence: CDR1 DFQATT, CDR2 SNEGSKA (reference sequence). The germline V and J ends were trimmed by 5 bases and 8 bases, with 13 bases remaining between them. CDR3 length equals 13 residues. CDR3 bases: TGCAGTGCTTTACCCGGGACCCATTCACCCCTCCACTTT. Its protein product is CSALPGTHSPLHF.

The chain carries TRBV20-1 and TRBJ2-3; perhaps TRBD2 as D (7 bases). The germline gives CDR1 DFQATT, CDR2 SNEGSKA (reference sequence). The germline V and J ends were trimmed by 6 bases and 2 bases, with 24 bases remaining between them. The CDR3 spans 17 residues. The CDR3 nucleotides read TGCAGTGCAGAGCTCCGCCGCGGGGGCGGCGTCACAGATACGCAGTATTTT. It is translated as CSAELRRGGGVTDTQYF.

This clonotype was seen a handful of times. The rearrangement uses TRBV7-2 and TRBJ2-7; 8 bases are shared with TRBD2. V was clipped by 3 bases and J by 2 bases; unmatched bases: 3. The CDR3 loop spans 14 amino acids. Germline loops: CDR1 SGHTA, CDR2 FQGNSA. The CDR3 nucleotides read TGTGCCAGCAGCTTTATAGCGGGGACCTACGAGCAGTACTTC. It encodes CASSFIAGTYEQYF. Full variable domain (outside the CDR3, taken from reference TRBV7-2 and TRBJ2-7): GAGVSQSPSNKVTEKGKDVELRCDPISGHTALYWYRQSLGQGLEFLIYFQGNSAPDKSGLPSDRFSAERTGGSVSTLTIQRTQQEDSAVYLCASSFIAGTYEQYFGPGTRLTVT.

V is TRBV9 and J is TRBJ1-1, with 10 nucleotides matching TRBD1. Germline trimming cut 5 bases from V and 4 bases from J; bases unmatched to any gene: 5. The germline gives CDR1 SGDLS, CDR2 YYNGEE. CDR3 size: 14 residues. The CDR3 region is CASRPGTGATEAFF. In DNA form, the CDR3 reads TGTGCCAGCAGGCCCGGGACAGGGGCCACTGAAGCTTTCTTT. The full variable domain, rest sourced from reference TRBV9 and TRBJ1-1, is DSGVTQTPKHLITATGQRVTLRCSPRSGDLSVYWYQQSLDQGLQFLIQYYNGEERAKGNILERFSAQQFPDLHSELNLSSLELGDSALYFCASRPGTGATEAFFGQGTRLTVV.

This clonotype was picked up many times. The chain couples TRBV7-9 to TRBJ1-1; 9 bases map to TRBD1. The germline gives CDR1 SEHNR, CDR2 FQNEAQ (reference sequence). The CDR3 runs 14 residues. With 5 bases clipped from V and 3 bases from J, the junction kept 4 bases outside the gene matches. CDR3 residues: CASSPRTGDTEAFF. CDR3 bases: TGTGCCAGCAGCCCTCGGACAGGGGACACTGAAGCTTTCTTT.

The rearrangement links TRBV7-2 to TRBJ1-5, with TRBD1 as a possible D gene (6 bases). V lost 8 bases and J lost 2, with 16 bases in between. There are 15 residues in the CDR3. Germline V lookup: CDR1 SGHTA, CDR2 FQGNSA. The CDR3 nucleotides read TGTGCCAGCCGTCCGGGGCAGGGGCGCAATCAGCCCCAGCATTTT. It yields the protein CASRPGQGRNQPQHF.

The chain couples TRBV12-3 or TRBV12-4 to TRBJ2-2; 11 bases match TRBD2. V lost 5 bases to trimming and J lost 5 bases; unmatched junction nucleotides: 10. The CDR3 has 17 amino acids. In nucleotides, the CDR3 is TGTGCCAGCAGTGCCCCCACTAGCGGGGGTTGGACCGGGGAGCTGTTTTTT. This encodes CASSAPTSGGWTGELFF.

This clonotype was found a few times. The chain employs TRBV3-1 and TRBJ2-6; D gene unclear. From germline, CDR1 is LGHDT and CDR2 YNNKEL (reference sequence). This CDR3 is 14 amino acids long. V was cut by 3 bases and J by 4 bases, with 7 bases left in between. This CDR3 is CASSHEPGANVLTF. The CDR3 region has the DNA TGTGCCAGCAGCCACGAACCAGGGGCCAACGTCCTGACTTTC.

J is TRBJ2-3 and V is TRBV11-2; possible D gene TRBD2, 6 bases. The CDR3 runs 16 residues. The germline V and J ends were trimmed by 3 bases and 4 bases, with 17 bases remaining between them. CDR1 is SGHAT, CDR2 FQNNGV, per germline. CDR3 sequence reads: CASSFIAGSRSDTQYF. The CDR3 coding sequence is TGTGCCAGCAGCTTCATTGCCGGGAGTCGCTCAGATACGCAGTATTTT.

Remarks on this clonotype: No conserved phenylalanine or tryptophan is present at the end of the CDR3, so a read error is the likely explanation. V and J are TRBV30 and TRBJ2-7; the D is unclear. CDR1 and CDR2 from the germline V gene are GTSNPN and SVGIG (reference sequence). The CDR3 runs to 11 residues. The V gene lost 0 bases and the J gene lost 4 bases, with 4 bases spanning the gap. The CDR3 region has the DNA TGTGCCTGGAGTGTTAAGTACGAGCAGTACTCC. Protein product: CAWSVKYEQYS.

This clonotype was counted between two and nine times. The chain is built from TRBV4-1 and TRBJ2-7; D unresolved. Trimming took off 1 base at V and 2 bases at J, with 6 bases between the two ends. Germline V gene data show CDR1 as MGHRA and CDR2 as YSYEKL. The CDR3 has 13 amino acids. The CDR3 DNA reads as TGCGCCAGCAGCCAAGCGGCAGCCTACGAGCAGTACTTC. This codes for CASSQAAAYEQYF.

This clonotype was seen at least ten times. The CDR3 DNA is TGTGCCAGCAGTTACCCCCATAGCACAGATACGCAGTATTTT. This encodes CASSYPHSTDTQYF. The V and J genes are TRBV12-3 or TRBV12-4 and TRBJ2-3, with D unclear. Trimming removed 4 bases at V and 0 bases at J, with 8 bases between. The CDR3 has 14 residues.

Worth noting for this clonotype: This clone may be a read error of a much larger clone one base away. Because the CDR3 is missing its conserved closing phenylalanine or tryptophan, this is likely a read error. The chain joins TRBV7-9 to TRBJ1-1; D uncertain. The CDR3 runs to 13 residues. Germline-derived CDR1 and CDR2 are SEHNR and FQNEAQ (reference sequence). V lost 3 bases, J lost 0 bases, and 5 bases lay in between. CDR3 sequence: CASSFGLNTEAFL. The CDR3 DNA sequence: TGTGCCAGCAGCTTCGGTTTGAACACTGAAGCTTTCCTT.

This clonotype was seen repeatedly, ten times or more. The chain employs TRBV6-5 and TRBJ1-2; TRBD1 matches 8 bases. Unmatched junction bases numbered 3, after V lost 2 bases and J lost 7 bases. This CDR3 comprises 13 residues. Germline lookup yields CDR1 MNHEY and CDR2 SVGAGI. CDR3 DNA: TGTGCCAGCAGTTACCAGGGGGCGGTTGGCTACACCTTC. Translated: CASSYQGAVGYTF.

In this sample, this clonotype turned up a few times. The chain uses TRBV2 and TRBJ1-1; tentative D call: TRBD1 (5 bases). The CDR3 is 14 residues long. V was clipped by 6 bases and J by 0 bases, with 11 bases between them. Germline V gene lookup returns CDR1 SNHLY and CDR2 FYNNEI. In nucleotides, the CDR3 is TGTGCCAGCAGACGGACACTGCTGAACACTGAAGCTTTCTTT. This gives the protein CASRRTLLNTEAFF. Full variable domain (remainder filled in from reference TRBV2 and TRBJ1-1): EPEVTQTPSHQVTQMGQEVILRCVPISNHLYFYWYRQILGQKVEFLVSFYNNEISEKSEIFDDQFSVERPDGSNFTLKIRSTKLEDSAMYFCASRRTLLNTEAFFGQGTRLTVV.

This clonotype was observed at least ten times. The genes are TRBV6-6 and TRBJ2-7; 7 bases match TRBD1. In germline, CDR1 is MNHNY, CDR2 SVGAGI (reference sequence). This CDR3 is 15 amino acids long. J gave up 0 bases and V 6 bases, and 8 bases lay outside the gene matches. CDR3 bases: TGTGCCAGCAGCACAACCCGGGACAGCTCCTACGAGCAGTACTTC. Protein: CASSTTRDSSYEQYF.

In this sample, this clonotype turned up many times. The chain links TRBV19 to TRBJ2-2; 7 positions agree with TRBD1. The germline gives CDR1 LNHDA, CDR2 SQIVND (reference sequence). The CDR3 covers 17 residues. Trimming cost V 4 bases and J 0 bases; bases outside gene matches: 8. CDR3 sequence (DNA): TGTGCCAGTAGTACCCCTCCCGGGACAGCGAACACCGGGGAGCTGTTTTTT. As protein: CASSTPPGTANTGELFF. Based on the CDR3 plus reference TRBV19 and TRBJ2-2, the full variable domain is DGGITQSPKYLFRKEGQNVTLSCEQNLNHDAMYWYRQDPGQGLRLIYYSQIVNDFQKGDIAEGYSVSREKKESFPLTVTSAQKNPTAFYLCASSTPPGTANTGELFFGEGSRLTVL.

J is TRBJ2-5 and V is TRBV11-2, with a tentative D call TRBD2 (5 bases). CDR1 and CDR2 (germline): SGHAT, FQNNGV. The CDR3 has 17 residues. Trimming shortened V by 3 bases and J by 5 bases, and 22 bases separated the two germline ends. The CDR3 is CASSFGSSSLGRETQYF. CDR3 DNA sequence: TGTGCCAGCAGCTTCGGTTCGTCTAGCTTAGGACGCGAGACCCAGTACTTC.

This clonotype was counted only a few times. The chain has TRBV7-9 and TRBJ1-5; no definite D call. The CDR3 consists of 15 residues. The V gene's germline CDR1 is SEHNR and CDR2 FQNEAQ (reference sequence). V was clipped by 5 bases and J by 2 bases, with 13 bases between them. Here the CDR3 reads CASSPPGMGNQPQHF. The CDR3 DNA reads TGTGCCAGCAGCCCCCCGGGTATGGGCAATCAGCCCCAGCATTTT.

The sample holds a few counts of this clonotype. The V call is TRBV6-5, the J call TRBJ2-6, with a possible D match to TRBD1 (6 bases). Germline-derived CDR1 and CDR2 are MNHEY and SVGAGI. This CDR3 spans 16 amino acids. The V end was cut by 0 bases, the J end by 4 bases, with 10 bases between. This CDR3 reads CASSYSLGAGANVLTF. CDR3 nucleotide sequence: TGTGCCAGCAGTTACTCGTTGGGGGCAGGGGCCAACGTCCTGACTTTC.

This clonotype was seen many times. The V and J genes are TRBV4-1 and TRBJ2-3; D not certain. This CDR3 region has 13 residues. Per the germline V gene, CDR1 is MGHRA and CDR2 is YSYEKL. Trimming took off 3 bases at V and 4 bases at J, with 8 bases between the two ends. DNA of the CDR3: TGCGCCAGCAGCCATTGGATCGCAGATACGCAGTATTTT. This sequence encodes CASSHWIADTQYF.

This CDR3 reads CASSWTSGGYEYNEQFF. CDR3 nucleotides: TGTGCCAGCAGCTGGACTAGCGGGGGGTACGAATACAATGAGCAGTTCTTC. V gene TRBV12-3 or TRBV12-4 combines with J gene TRBJ2-1; 14 bases are shared with TRBD2. The CDR3 consists of 17 residues. V was clipped by 6 bases and J by 4 bases; unmatched bases: 8.

This clonotype came up many times. CDR3 sequence (DNA): TGTGCCAGCAGTTCAGAGGGCGCAGGCTCGGGCGCTGAAGCTTTCTTT. Protein sequence: CASSSEGAGSGAEAFF. The J gene is TRBJ1-1, the V gene TRBV12-3 or TRBV12-4; D is unresolved. V was shortened by 4 bases and J by 6 bases, with 21 bases between the two germline ends. CDR3 size: 16 residues.

There are many counts of this clonotype. The genes are TRBV14 and TRBJ2-5, with D possibly called TRBD1 or TRBD2 (5 bases each). Germline V gene data show CDR1 as SGHDN and CDR2 as FVKESK. V lost 4 bases and J 5 bases, leaving 20 bases between the germline ends. This CDR3 region has 16 residues. Here the CDR3 reads CASSRDATGWDETQYF. The CDR3 DNA is TGTGCCAGCAGCCGTGATGCAACAGGATGGGACGAGACCCAGTACTTC.

The chain uses TRBV6-1 and TRBJ1-2; maybe TRBD1 (5 bases). This CDR3 comprises 16 residues. V lost 3 bases and J lost 1, with 15 bases in between. CDR1 and CDR2 (germline): MNHNS, SASEGT. The CDR3 bases are TGTGCCAGCAGTGACCCGCAGGGAGGGGTTAACTATGGCTACACCTTC. Protein: CASSDPQGGVNYGYTF.

This clonotype was recorded at least ten times. The chain couples TRBV27 to TRBJ1-1; D remains unclear. V gave up 6 bases and J gave up 0 bases, with 8 bases separating them. CDR1 and CDR2 from the germline V gene are MNHEY and SMNVEV (reference sequence). The CDR3 runs 13 residues. The chain's CDR3 is CASSGFMNTEAFF. The CDR3 DNA sequence: TGTGCCAGCAGCGGATTCATGAACACTGAAGCTTTCTTT.

In this sample, this clonotype turned up many times. V is TRBV2 and J is TRBJ2-1; D uncertain. V shed 5 bases and J shed 7 bases, with 18 bases lying between them. The germline V gene encodes CDR1 SNHLY and CDR2 FYNNEI. The CDR3 spans 15 residues. CDR3 bases: TGTGCCAGCAGTACTTTGGGCCCAATTGAGAATGAGCAGTTCTTC. As protein: CASSTLGPIENEQFF.

The V and J genes are TRBV7-3 and TRBJ1-2; D not certain. The CDR3 has 14 residues. V lost 2 bases, J lost 5 bases, and 12 bases lay in between. Per the germline V gene, CDR1 is SGHTA and CDR2 is FQGTGA. The chain's CDR3 is CASSLHAGPYGYTF. CDR3 nucleotides: TGTGCCAGCAGCTTACATGCCGGACCTTATGGCTACACCTTC. Full variable domain (remainder filled in from reference TRBV7-3 and TRBJ1-2): GAGVSQTPSNKVTEKGKYVELRCDPISGHTALYWYRQSLGQGPEFLIYFQGTGAADDSGLPNDRFFAVRPEGSVSTLKIQRTERGDSAVYLCASSLHAGPYGYTFGSGTRLTVV.